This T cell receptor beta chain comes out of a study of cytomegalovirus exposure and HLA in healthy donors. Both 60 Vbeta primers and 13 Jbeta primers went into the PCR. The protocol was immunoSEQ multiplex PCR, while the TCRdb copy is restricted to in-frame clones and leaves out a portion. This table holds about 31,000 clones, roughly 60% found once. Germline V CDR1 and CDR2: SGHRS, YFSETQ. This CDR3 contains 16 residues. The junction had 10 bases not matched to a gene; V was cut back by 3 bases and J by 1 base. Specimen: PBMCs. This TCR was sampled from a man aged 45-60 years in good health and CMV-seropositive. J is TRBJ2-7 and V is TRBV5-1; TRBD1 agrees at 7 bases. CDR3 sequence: CASSSEQGLPSYEQYF. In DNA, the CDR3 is TGCGCCAGCAGCTCGGAACAGGGGCTTCCTTCCTACGAGCAGTACTTC.